This is a list of T cell receptor beta chains from one sample in a study of blood T cell repertoires in COVID-19. Here immunoSEQ multiplex PCR was the method, and the copy in TCRdb shows in-frame clones only, minus some. The table has approximately 300,000 clones, 65% to 85% seen once. The sequencing sample was made of peripheral blood. These receptor sequences come from a woman aged 50 to 60 with acute or convalescent COVID-19. Both conserved end residues are part of each CDR3. The order of the fields is J gene, D gene, clone size, V gene, CDR3 DNA, CDR3 protein. The D gene is left open where the match is weak. Expanded clones are given a class, and other clones once, few, many or no size at all.

TRBJ1-4 TRBD1 - TRBV5-5 TGTGCCAGCAGCTTCGGACAGGGTTGGGAAAAACTGTTTTTT CASSFGQGWEKLFF
TRBJ2-1 - - TRBV7-8 TGTGCCAGCAGCTTATTAGCGGATCGACCTCGGATGAGCTCCTACAATGAGCAGTTCTTC CASSLLADRPRMSSYNEQFF
TRBJ1-1 - once TRBV12-3/TRBV12-4 TGTGCCAGCAGTTTCTCCCTGAACACTGAAGCTTTCTTT CASSFSLNTEAFF
TRBJ1-1 - - TRBV5-6 TGTGCCAGCAGCCGAGACTGGTGGACTGAAGCTTTCTTT CASSRDWWTEAFF
TRBJ2-1 TRBD2 - TRBV5-1 TGCGCCAGCAGCTTGGGTGCGGGAGTAACCGTGGGCAATGAGCAGTTCTTC CASSLGAGVTVGNEQFF
TRBJ1-2 - - TRBV7-2 TGTGCCAGCAGGATAAAGACAGGCTCCTATGGCTACACCTTC CASRIKTGSYGYTF
TRBJ2-3 TRBD2 - TRBV4-1 TGCGCCCCCAGCCAAGGCGGGGGGGGGTTTACGCAGTATTTT CAPSQGGGGFTQYF
TRBJ1-2 TRBD1 once TRBV6-5 TGTGCCAGCAGGGCGGGGGACAGGGCGCCGGGCTACACCTTC CASRAGDRAPGYTF
TRBJ2-1 - - TRBV18 TGTGCCAGCTCACCAAGCAGGGTCTCCTACAATGAGCAGTTCTTC CASSPSRVSYNEQFF
TRBJ1-2 TRBD1 - TRBV4-1 TGCGCCAGCAGCCAATCCCAGGACAGGGGGCTAGGGGGCTACACCTTC CASSQSQDRGLGGYTF
TRBJ2-1 TRBD2 - TRBV15 TGTGCCACCAGCGTAAGAGCTCTAGCGGGATACAATGAGCAGTTCTTC CATSVRALAGYNEQFF
TRBJ2-3 - - TRBV7-3 TGTGCCAGCAGCATCGCAGGGGAAGGTGGCACAGATACGCAGTATTTT CASSIAGEGGTDTQYF
TRBJ2-7 - - TRBV21-1 TGTGCCAGCAGCAAAGACAGGGGGCCTCATGGGAACGAGCAGTACTTC CASSKDRGPHGNEQYF
TRBJ1-1 TRBD1 few TRBV30 TGTGCCTGGAGTTTGGGACAGGGCGCCGGAGCTTTCTTT CAWSLGQGAGAFF
TRBJ2-3 - - TRBV3-1/TRBV3-2 TGTGCCAGCAGCCCCCAACAGGGAGATACGCAGTATTTT CASSPQQGDTQYF
TRBJ2-1 - - TRBV2 TGTGCCAGCAGTGAAAACAGGGACAATGAGCAGTTCTTC CASSENRDNEQFF
TRBJ1-1 TRBD1 - TRBV11-2 TGTGCCAGCAGCCACATTATGGGACAGGGCCTACTTGAAGCTTTCTTT CASSHIMGQGLLEAFF
TRBJ1-1 - few TRBV7-2 TGTGCCAGCAGCTTAAACTGGGGGGACACTGAAGCTTTCTTT CASSLNWGDTEAFF
TRBJ2-2 - - TRBV13 TGTGCCAGCAGCTTAGGCCAGGTTACCGGGGAGCTGTTTTTT CASSLGQVTGELFF
TRBJ1-2 - - TRBV12-3/TRBV12-4 TGTGCCAGCAGGCATGGCCGCCTCATGGGCTACACCTTC CASRHGRLMGYTF
TRBJ2-1 - once TRBV7-9 TGTGCCAGCAGCGGGGCAGGGCGGGGCTCCTACAATGAGCAGTTCTTC CASSGAGRGSYNEQFF
TRBJ1-2 - - TRBV27 TGTGCCACCCTGGGAGGAGGCTTCTATGGCTACACCTTC CATLGGGFYGYTF
TRBJ1-1 - - TRBV6-6 TGTGCCAGCAGTTACCTCACAGGGAACACTGAAGCTTTCTTT CASSYLTGNTEAFF
TRBJ1-1 - - TRBV7-9 TGTGCCAGCAGCCTCCCGGTGACTGAAGCTTTCTTT CASSLPVTEAFF
TRBJ1-1 - - TRBV20-1 TGCAGTGCTAGTCCAAGCGGGAGTTGGACTGAAGCTTTCTTT CSASPSGSWTEAFF
TRBJ1-2 - once TRBV7-9 TGTGCCAGCAGGTTGAGCGGGAACTATGGCTACACCTTC CASRLSGNYGYTF
TRBJ1-1 - - TRBV29-1 TGCAGCGTTGAAGAGGGAATTTGGGAGGCTTTCTTT CSVEEGIWEAFF
TRBJ1-1 TRBD1 - TRBV12-5 TGTGCTAGTGGCCACCGACAGGGCAAACCTGAAGCTTTCTTT CASGHRQGKPEAFF
TRBJ2-4 TRBD1 - TRBV30 TGTGCCTGGACTCGTAAACGACAGGGAAGTATAGCCAAAAACATTCAGTACTTC CAWTRKRQGSIAKNIQYF
TRBJ1-1 - - TRBV6-5 TGTGCCAGCAGTTACTTAACCGGAGGGTCCACTGAAGCTTTCTTT CASSYLTGGSTEAFF
TRBJ1-3 - - TRBV28 TGTGCCAGCAGTTATACAGGGTACTCTGGAAACACCATATATTTT CASSYTGYSGNTIYF
TRBJ1-5 - - TRBV7-9 TGTGCCAGCAGCGCAGACAGGCCAGATCAGCCCCAGCATTTT CASSADRPDQPQHF
TRBJ1-2 - - TRBV6-1 TGTGCCAGCAGTTCGGAGGGGTATGGCTACACCTTC CASSSEGYGYTF
TRBJ1-2 - - TRBV7-9 TGTGCCAGCAGCCCGGGGGATCTAGGGTATGGCTACACCTTC CASSPGDLGYGYTF
TRBJ1-1 TRBD1 - TRBV18 TGTGCCAGCTCCCCAGGGGGGGCCAACACTGAAGCTTTCTTT CASSPGGANTEAFF
TRBJ1-2 - - TRBV6-4 TGTGCCAGCAGCCCAGTCTACTATGGCTACACCTTC CASSPVYYGYTF
TRBJ2-6 - - TRBV18 TGTGCCAGCTCCCCAAGCAGGGCTGGGGCCAACGTCCTGACTTTC CASSPSRAGANVLTF
TRBJ2-3 TRBD2 - TRBV9 TGTGCCAGCAGTAGTCTGGGGGTAGCGGGAGCAGATACGCAGTATTTT CASSSLGVAGADTQYF
TRBJ1-4 TRBD1 - TRBV4-1 TGCGCCAGCAGCCGCCCCCGGGACAGGGACGAAAAACTGTTTTTT CASSRPRDRDEKLFF
TRBJ1-6 - - TRBV30 TGTGCCTGGAGTCCATACAGGACCTCCTATAATTCACCCCTCCACTTT CAWSPYRTSYNSPLHF
TRBJ1-2 TRBD1 - TRBV19 TGTGCCAGTAGTATCGGCGGGACAGTAGAAGGCTACACCTTC CASSIGGTVEGYTF
TRBJ2-6 - - TRBV2 TGTGCCAGCAGCCCCGGGGGCTCTGGGGCCAACGTCCTGACTTTC CASSPGGSGANVLTF
TRBJ2-6 TRBD1 - TRBV7-2 TGTGCCAGCAGCGCTCGGACAGGGCGCTCTGGGGCCAACGTCCTGACTTTC CASSARTGRSGANVLTF
TRBJ2-5 TRBD2 - TRBV7-2 TGTGCCAGCAGCTGGACAACCACTAGCGGGAGTAGTGCGGAGACCCAGTACTTC CASSWTTTSGSSAETQYF
TRBJ2-5 TRBD2 - TRBV5-4 TGTGCCAGCAGCCCGACCGGGGGGATCGGGGAGACCCAGTACTTC CASSPTGGIGETQYF
TRBJ2-1 TRBD2 - TRBV7-7 TGTGCCAGCAGCTTACGAGCGGGACCCCAAAATGAGCAGTTCTTC CASSLRAGPQNEQFF